This record concerns one T cell receptor beta chain sequence. Its antigen is not known. Researchers report immunoSEQ v3.0 was run at survey level. Repertoires were generated with immunoSEQ multiplex PCR, while TCRdb's copy carries only in-frame clones and drops some. The repertoire consists of around 23,000 clones, with about four fifths occurring once and the leading ten covering around 6.1%. V dropped 1 base and J dropped 6 bases, with 10 bases sitting between them. Germline loops: CDR1 LGHNA, CDR2 YSLEER. The CDR3 is 13 amino acids. The record originates from a study of long-term antiretroviral therapy in people with HIV. Study-wide results and limits: Neither ART adherence, viral resistance nor therapy changes were documented. The data indicate that diversity increased after ART but remained below transplant donor controls.

This receptor was taken from a man aged 25-45 years with HIV. The chain combines TRBV4-3 with TRBJ2-7; no clear D gene. The sequences come from unsorted PBMCs, collected 4.4 years after starting antiretroviral therapy. CDR3 DNA: TGCGCCAGCAGCCAAGGAGCAGGAAGCGAGCAGTACTTC. Translating gives CASSQGAGSEQYF.